What follows are 3 T cell receptor beta chains derived from one specimen sequenced in a study of cytomegalovirus exposure and HLA in healthy donors. Generated by immunoSEQ multiplex PCR, the TCRdb table keeps only in-frame clones and is missing some. The profile covers some 250,000 clones, with around 91% appearing a single time and under 0.4% taken by the ten largest. The source material was PBMCs. These receptors were taken from a woman aged 18-35 years in good health and CMV-seronegative.

The CDR3 DNA sequence: TGTGCCAGTAGTCGGGAAGGCCGAGCTTATAGTGGTCAGCCCCAGCATTTT. Its translation is CASSREGRAYSGQPQHF. The chain carries TRBV19 and TRBJ1-5; D is unclear. Germline CDR1 and CDR2: LNHDA and SQIVND (reference sequence). V dropped 5 bases and J dropped 6 bases, with 23 bases sitting between them. The CDR3 runs to 17 residues.

This clone was counted a few times. The genes are TRBV7-9 and TRBJ2-5, with a possible D match to TRBD1 (6 bases). Trimming took off 4 bases at V and 12 bases at J, with 18 bases between the two ends. CDR3 length: 13 residues. Germline CDR1 is SEHNR and CDR2 is FQNEAQ (reference sequence). The CDR3 coding sequence is TGTGCCAGCAGCTCGCCCGGGGACAAGTTTGAGTACTTC. The encoded protein is CASSSPGDKFEYF.

The chain employs TRBV6-1 and TRBJ2-1, with D possibly TRBD1 on 6 matching bases. V was trimmed by 1 base and J by 16 bases, leaving 14 bases between them. The CDR3 runs to 12 residues. The germline CDR1 and CDR2 sequences are MNHNS and SASEGT. The CDR3 DNA reads as TGTGCCAGCAGTGAAGAGGACAGACGTCGCTTCTTC. It is translated as CASSEEDRRRFF.